This T cell receptor (beta chain) was identified during a study of response to subunit inactivated influenza vaccine. This clonotype occurred a few times. What it binds is unknown. Unmatched junction bases numbered 4, after V lost 1 base and J lost 6 bases. This CDR3 is built from 14 residues. CDR1 and CDR2 (germline): DFQATT, SNEGSKA (reference sequence). Study-level findings and limits: T cells newly recruited by each seasonal influenza vaccination are few, the authors suggested.

Each CDR3 protein is one row after TCRdb ran MiXCR on the RT-PCR reads. Of 450,000 to 600,000 distinct CDR3 sequences listed, roughly 7.9% are singletons. The sequences come from PBMCs from blood, collected less than 30 months after vaccination. The sequence derives from a man aged 45 to 70 who received an inactivated influenza vaccine. The chain recombines TRBV20-1 with TRBJ2-1, with TRBD2 identical over 9 bases. The DNA of the CDR3 is TGCAGTGCTAGAGGAGCGGGAGGTCTCAATGAGCAGTTCTTC. It encodes CSARGAGGLNEQFF.